This T cell receptor (beta chain) was captured in a study of T cell changes during pregnancy in multiple sclerosis. V lost 3 bases to trimming and J lost 1 base, with 4 bases between them. CDR1 and CDR2 from the germline V gene are MDHEN and SYDVKM. There are 13 residues in the CDR3. The assay was immunoSEQ multiplex PCR, and TCRdb's table has in-frame clones only and misses some. The table lists about 44,000 clones, 80% to 95% of them singletons. The TCR comes from a female donor with multiple sclerosis, enrolled in a pregnancy study. The sample in question was CD4+ T cells from peripheral blood mononuclear cells, obtained before pregnancy. The genes are TRBV28 and TRBJ1-5; no reliable D call. CDR3 in amino acids: CASSFSSNQPQHF. Written as DNA, the CDR3 is TGTGCCAGCAGTTTTAGCAGCAATCAGCCCCAGCATTTT. The full variable domain, completed using reference TRBV28 and TRBJ1-5, is DVKVTQSSRYLVKRTGEKVFLECVQDMDHENMFWYRQDPGLGLRLIYFSYDVKMKEKGDIPEGYSVSREKKERFSLILESASTNQTSMYLCASSFSSNQPQHFGDGTRLSIL.